Listed here are 4 T cell receptor beta chains from one sample, sequenced in a study of CD8+CD57+ T cells in acquired aplastic anemia. Genomic DNA templated the TCR beta VDJ and CDR3 profiling. From the reads, TCRdb called clonotypes with MiXCR, one entry per CDR3 protein. The sample lists around 200,000 distinct CDR3 sequences, over 60% occurring once. The sequenced material came from sorted CD4+, CD8+, or CD8+CD57+ T cells (not recorded which) from PBMCs. These receptors were collected from a human donor in good health.

The chain combines TRBV9 with TRBJ1-5; TRBD1 matches 7 bases. Trimming cost V 4 bases and J 5 bases; bases outside gene matches: 9. The CDR3 loop spans 15 amino acids. CDR1 and CDR2 from the germline V gene are SGDLS and YYNGEE. DNA for the CDR3: TGTGCCAGCAGCATCACAGGGGAGCGGGATCAGCCCCAGCATTTT. It translates to CASSITGERDQPQHF.

A remark on this clonotype: The junction does not match germline at one end; this may be a read error. The rearrangement uses TRBV20-1 and TRBJ2-7; maybe TRBD2 (6 bases). The CDR3 is 16 amino acids. Germline CDR1 and CDR2: DFQATT and SNEGSKA (reference sequence). The CDR3 nucleotides read TGCAGTGCTAGAGACCAAATAGCGGCGAACACCGGGGAGCTGTACTTC. Its protein product is CSARDQIAANTGELYF.

There are many counts of this clonotype. The chain uses TRBV13 and TRBJ1-2; perhaps TRBD1 as D (6 bases). Germline V lookup: CDR1 PRHDT, CDR2 FYEKMQ (reference sequence). The CDR3 sequence is 14 residues long. V was cut by 0 bases and J by 2 bases, with 7 bases left in between. The CDR3 loop reads CASSLGTGNYGYTF. DNA of the CDR3: TGTGCCAGCAGCTTAGGCACAGGGAACTATGGCTACACCTTC.

The chain has TRBV19 and TRBJ1-1; 7 nucleotides match TRBD1. The CDR3 loop spans 14 amino acids. J was trimmed by 1 base and V by 6 bases; bases with no gene match: 5. The germline CDR1 and CDR2 sequences are LNHDA and SQIVND (reference sequence). CDR3 region: CASRATGWNTEAFF. Written as DNA, the CDR3 is TGTGCCAGTAGAGCGACAGGGTGGAACACTGAAGCTTTCTTT.